These T cell receptor beta chains were read from a single sample in a study of blood T cells in healthy people across ages. TCRdb processed the 5' RACE reads anew with MiXCR; each CDR3 protein has one entry. Here the sample spans around 1,800,000 distinct CDR3 sequences, about 39% being singletons. Sequencing was performed on blood. The receptor set was obtained from a human donor in good health. CDR3s include the opening cysteine and the closing phenylalanine or tryptophan. Each record gives: clone size, V gene, J gene, D gene, CDR3 DNA, CDR3 protein. A D gene is named only where the DNA matches it firmly. Expanded clones are given a class, and other clones once, few, many or no size at all.

.,TRBV5-1,TRBJ1-5,.,TGCGCCAGCAGCTTGTCTTCAGTGGGTTCCAATCAGCCCCAGCATTTT,CASSLSSVGSNQPQHF
.,TRBV6-2/TRBV6-3,TRBJ1-5,TRBD1,TGTGCCGGCAGTTACTCGACAGGGGGTCAGCCCCAGCATTTT,CAGSYSTGGQPQHF
.,TRBV28,TRBJ2-1,TRBD2,TGTGCCAGCAGCCTTAGCGGGAGGTACTACAATGAGCAGTTCTTC,CASSLSGRYYNEQFF
.,TRBV6-2/TRBV6-3,TRBJ2-5,TRBD1,TGTGCCAGCAGTCCCTATCGGACAGGGCGGCAAGAGACCCAGTACTTC,CASSPYRTGRQETQYF
many,TRBV4-3,TRBJ2-5,.,TGCGCCAGCAGCCAAGATTGGTCGGGATTCGAGACCCAGTACTTC,CASSQDWSGFETQYF
few,TRBV4-3,TRBJ1-5,.,TGCGCCAGCAGCCAAGACATGGGGGGCGGGCGCAATCAGCCCCAGCATTTT,CASSQDMGGGRNQPQHF
.,TRBV6-6,TRBJ1-4,.,TGTGCCAGCGGTTGGGCGGAAAAACTGTTTTTT,CASGWAEKLFF
.,TRBV12-3/TRBV12-4,TRBJ2-1,TRBD1,TGTGCCAGCAGTTTATCCAAATGGACAGGGTCGGTTTACAATGAGCAGTTCTTC,CASSLSKWTGSVYNEQFF
.,TRBV7-9,TRBJ1-1,.,TGTGCCAGCAGCCGTTGGGGGGCTGAAGCTTTCTTT,CASSRWGAEAFF
.,TRBV20-1,TRBJ2-2,TRBD2,TGCAGTGCTAGAGAAAGGAGGCGGGGGGGGAACACCGGGGAGCTGTTTTTT,CSARERRRGGNTGELFF
.,TRBV7-2,TRBJ2-1,TRBD2,TGTGCCAGCAGTCCCAGGCGCGGGGAGGGGAATGAGCAGTTCTTC,CASSPRRGEGNEQFF
once,TRBV11-2,TRBJ2-5,TRBD1,TGTGCCAGCAACATCAACAGGGGTTTGAAGACCCAGTACTTC,CASNINRGLKTQYF
.,TRBV9,TRBJ2-1,.,TGTGCCAGCAGCGTACGGGGGAATCTCCACAATGAGCAGTTCTTC,CASSVRGNLHNEQFF
.,TRBV4-3,TRBJ2-1,.,TGCGCCAGCAGCCAAGCGCCCGGGACATCTCATACTAATGAGCAGTTCTTC,CASSQAPGTSHTNEQFF
few,TRBV29-1,TRBJ1-2,.,TGCAGCGTATCGCAAGGGGCTGGAAACTATGGCTACACCTTC,CSVSQGAGNYGYTF
.,TRBV4-1,TRBJ1-2,TRBD1,TGCGCCAGCAGCCAAGGTCGGACCAGGGGGCCGACTGGCTACACCTTC,CASSQGRTRGPTGYTF
few,TRBV6-5,TRBJ2-5,TRBD2,TGTGCCAGCAGGGACCCTAGCGGGGCGAGGGAGACCCAGTACTTC,CASRDPSGARETQYF
.,TRBV7-8,TRBJ2-3,TRBD2,TGTGCCAGCAGCCTGCGGACTAGACCCACAGATACGCAGTATTTT,CASSLRTRPTDTQYF
.,TRBV3-1,TRBJ1-2,.,TGTGCCAGCAGCCGCGAAGGGACCTATGGCTACACCTTC,CASSREGTYGYTF
many,TRBV4-1,TRBJ2-7,.,TGCGCCAGCAGCCCCCGGGACACCACCTACGAGCAGTACTTC,CASSPRDTTYEQYF
.,TRBV4-2,TRBJ2-3,.,TGTGCCAGCAGCCCCATCACTCCAGATACGCAGTATTTT,CASSPITPDTQYF
.,TRBV4-1,TRBJ1-5,TRBD1,TGCGCCAGCAGCCGATCTTCGGCCCGGGACAGAAATCAGCCCCAGCATTTT,CASSRSSARDRNQPQHF
.,TRBV29-1,TRBJ2-1,.,TGCAGCGTACAGAAAGGACGCCCCGGCTCCTACAATGAGCAGTTCTTC,CSVQKGRPGSYNEQFF
.,TRBV4-1,TRBJ2-7,.,TGCGCCAGCAGCCAAACGAGTGGAGGGGGTGGCGAGCAGTACTTC,CASSQTSGGGGEQYF
.,TRBV7-9,TRBJ1-1,.,TGTGCCAGCAGCTTAGTACTCCTAAACAAGGGAACCAACACTGAAGCTTTCTTT,CASSLVLLNKGTNTEAFF
few,TRBV20-1,TRBJ2-1,TRBD2,TGCAGTGTGCGGGGGGGCCCCGTCCCACATGAGCAGTTCTTC,CSVRGGPVPHEQFF
.,TRBV7-6,TRBJ2-5,TRBD2,TGTGCCAGCAGCATCCGAAGCGGGGGGGCCATGGAGACCCAGTACTTC,CASSIRSGGAMETQYF
.,TRBV10-3,TRBJ1-2,TRBD1,TGTGCCGGAGGCGAGTATCTGGACCGACGGGACAGGGATGGGGAAGACTATGGCTACACCTTC,CAGGEYLDRRDRDGEDYGYTF
.,TRBV7-2,TRBJ1-1,.,TGTGCCAGTAGCTTATCAGCGGGTGGGGACTCTGAAGCTTTCTTT,CASSLSAGGDSEAFF
few,TRBV6-2/TRBV6-3,TRBJ2-3,.,TGTGCCAGCAGTCTGGGGTCTCCTAACACAGATACGCAGTATTTT,CASSLGSPNTDTQYF
few,TRBV7-9,TRBJ1-2,TRBD1,TGTGCCAGCAGCCGACGTACCCGGACAGGTGCTAACTATGGCTACACCTTC,CASSRRTRTGANYGYTF
.,TRBV25-1,TRBJ1-2,TRBD1,TGTGCCAGCAGTGGTACCGGGACAGTAGCGCTGAGTGATGGCTACACCTTC,CASSGTGTVALSDGYTF
.,TRBV4-3,TRBJ2-5,.,TGCGCCAGCAGCCACACCCCAAGGGAGGAGACCCAGTACTTC,CASSHTPREETQYF
.,TRBV6-5,TRBJ2-1,.,TGTGCCAGCAGTTCCCGATCAGAGAATGAGCAGTTCTTC,CASSSRSENEQFF
.,TRBV5-1,TRBJ1-2,.,TGCGCCAGCAGCTTGGCCGTAGGGCCACAGGGAACAAGCGGCTACACCTTC,CASSLAVGPQGTSGYTF
.,TRBV27,TRBJ2-3,TRBD2,TGTACTAGCGGGGTCCATGGGCAGTATTTT,CTSGVHGQYF
few,TRBV11-1,TRBJ2-7,TRBD1,TGTGCCAGCAGCCCGCGAACCGGGACAGGGGGCCTCGAGCAGTACTTC,CASSPRTGTGGLEQYF
few,TRBV6-4,TRBJ2-6,.,TGTGCCAGCCCTCCGGGACTCGAACTGGTAAAGCGCTATACTGGGGCCAACGTCCTGACTTTC,CASPPGLELVKRYTGANVLTF
once,TRBV7-8,TRBJ2-3,.,TGTGCCAGCAGCATGACGGAGGGGGATGCAGATACGCAGTATTTT,CASSMTEGDADTQYF
.,TRBV2,TRBJ1-1,.,TGTGCCGGCAGAGCGACAATACTACAGATTGACACTGAAGCTTTCTTT,CAGRATILQIDTEAFF
.,TRBV3-1,TRBJ1-5,.,TGTGCCAGCGGACCGAGGGGCGCGGGCAATCAGCCCCAGCATTTT,CASGPRGAGNQPQHF
.,TRBV27,TRBJ2-1,.,TGTGCCAGCAGTTTATTGGGGGGAACACACGGCAATGAGCAGTTCTTC,CASSLLGGTHGNEQFF
.,TRBV20-1,TRBJ2-5,TRBD1,TGCAGTGCTGGGGACAGTGGGGAAGAGGCCCAGTACTTC,CSAGDSGEEAQYF
.,TRBV6-5,TRBJ1-1,TRBD1,TGTGCCAGTTCTCGTTACAGGGGGCTGACTGAAGCTTTCTTT,CASSRYRGLTEAFF
.,TRBV5-1,TRBJ1-1,.,TGCGCCAGCAGATCTGGGGGGGCAAGGAGCACTGAAGCTTTCTTT,CASRSGGARSTEAFF
.,TRBV6-5,TRBJ2-7,TRBD2,TGTGCCAGCAGTTACCGGGCGGGGGGCACCTACGAGCAGTACTTC,CASSYRAGGTYEQYF
few,TRBV5-1,TRBJ2-1,.,TGCGCCAGCAGCTTGATCAAGAGCTCCTACAATGAGCAGTTCTTC,CASSLIKSSYNEQFF
few,TRBV7-3,TRBJ2-1,.,TGTGCCAGCAGCTTAACTGGCGGACAGATCTACAATGAGCAGTTCTTC,CASSLTGGQIYNEQFF
.,TRBV29-1,TRBJ2-5,.,TGCAGCGTTGTTGGCCCAGAAGAGACCCAGTACTTC,CSVVGPEETQYF
.,TRBV18,TRBJ1-5,TRBD1,TGTGCCAGCCAACCCGACAGGGGAGGCAATCAGCCCCAGCATTTT,CASQPDRGGNQPQHF
.,TRBV20-1,TRBJ1-2,TRBD1,TGCAGTGTCTGGGGACAGGTCAGAGCTAACTATGGCTACACCTTC,CSVWGQVRANYGYTF
.,TRBV4-2,TRBJ2-3,TRBD2,TGTGCCAGCAGCCAAGATCAGGGACTAGCGGAAGGAGATACGCAGTATTTT,CASSQDQGLAEGDTQYF
.,TRBV5-1,TRBJ1-1,.,TGCGCCAGCACCCTCCAAGGAGGGAACACTGAAGCTTTCTTT,CASTLQGGNTEAFF
.,TRBV7-2,TRBJ2-5,TRBD2,TGTGCCAGCAGCGGCCAGCGGGGGGCCAGTGAGACCCAGTACTTC,CASSGQRGASETQYF